This is a list of T cell receptor beta chains from one sample in a study of cytomegalovirus exposure and HLA in healthy donors. Data came from immunoSEQ multiplex PCR; TCRdb stores just in-frame clones and leaves some out. The data show about 120,000 clones, 10% to 13% seen once. The sequencing input was PBMCs. All receptors derive from a woman aged 18-29 years in good health and CMV-seropositive. Each CDR3 is given with its conserved first and last residue. D genes are given only for firm matches. A clone size is listed for some rows: how often the clone was seen (once, few, many), or a class if it is expanded.

>TRBJ1-5|-|TRBV5-5|few
TGTGCCAGCAGCTTGATGTCCCAGGGATCAGGTCAGCCCCAGCATTTT
CASSLMSQGSGQPQHF
>TRBJ1-3|-|TRBV29-1|-
TGCAGCGTCATAGGAGTGAGGGACACCATATATTTT
CSVIGVRDTIYF
>TRBJ1-1|-|TRBV11-2|few
TGTGCCAGCAGCTTATTCCGGAACACTGAAGCTTTCTTT
CASSLFRNTEAFF
>TRBJ2-2|-|TRBV10-1|-
TGCGCCAGCAGTGAGTCGGGAGGAGCCGGGGAGCTGTTTTTT
CASSESGGAGELFF
>TRBJ2-1|TRBD2|TRBV28|-
TGTGCCAGCAGTCTAGATCTAGCGGGCCTTTCACGCCTTGAACAGTTCTTC
CASSLDLAGLSRLEQFF
>TRBJ1-2|-|TRBV4-2|-
TGTGCCAGCAGCCAAGAAGGGGAAGGCTATGGCTACACCTTC
CASSQEGEGYGYTF
>TRBJ2-5|TRBD2|TRBV5-1|-
TGCGCCAGCAGCCCACGGACGGGAGGTAGCTTCCAAGAGACCCAGTACTTC
CASSPRTGGSFQETQYF
>TRBJ2-7|-|TRBV28|few
TGTGCCCACGCGGATAGCTCCTACGAGCAGTACTTC
CAHADSSYEQYF
>TRBJ2-7|-|TRBV6-5|few
TGTGCCAGCAGTGCCTATATCCGCGCAGAGGCGCAGTACTTC
CASSAYIRAEAQYF
>TRBJ2-1|-|TRBV11-3|few
TGTGCCAGCAGCTTGGCCGGCAGGCGTGAGCAGTTCTTC
CASSLAGRREQFF
>TRBJ2-2|TRBD1|TRBV4-2|few
TGTGCCAGCAGCCAAGAAGGGACAGGGGTCACCGGGGAGCTGTTTTTT
CASSQEGTGVTGELFF
>TRBJ1-1|-|TRBV5-6|few
TGTGCCAGCAGCTTCGGGGTGAACGCCAACACTGAAGCTTTCTTT
CASSFGVNANTEAFF
>TRBJ1-5|-|TRBV6-5|-
TGTGCCAGCAGAAGTCAACTTAATCAGCCCCAGCATTTT
CASRSQLNQPQHF
>TRBJ2-5|TRBD1|TRBV5-8|-
TGTGCCAGCAGCTTGGACAGGGGAAGGATGAAAGAGACCCAGTACTTC
CASSLDRGRMKETQYF
>TRBJ1-1|-|TRBV30|few
TGTGCCTGGAGTGGGCAGGGTCTGGTAGCTTTCTTT
CAWSGQGLVAFF
>TRBJ2-7|-|TRBV2|few
TGTGCCAGCAGTGAAACGGACGAGCAGTACTTC
CASSETDEQYF
>TRBJ1-1|TRBD1|TRBV19|-
TGTGCCAGCGGACAGGCGGGTTGGGGGAACACTGAAGCTTTCTTT
CASGQAGWGNTEAFF
>TRBJ2-7|TRBD2|TRBV7-9|-
TGTGCCAGCAGCTTGAGCCGGGAGGAGTCCGAGCAGTACTTC
CASSLSREESEQYF
>TRBJ2-6|TRBD1|TRBV2|-
TGTGCCAGCAGTACTGGACAGGGGAGCTCTGGGGCCAACGTCCTGACTTTC
CASSTGQGSSGANVLTF
>TRBJ2-7|TRBD2|TRBV6-5|few
TGTGCCAGCAGTTACTCTCCCCTAGCGGATTACGAGCAGTACTTC
CASSYSPLADYEQYF
>TRBJ1-1|-|TRBV28|-
TGTGCCAGCAGTGGCGGGTCGGCGGGGGACACTGAAGCTTTCTTT
CASSGGSAGDTEAFF
>TRBJ1-1|-|TRBV19|few
TGTGCCAGTAGTATTCCCGGGAACACTGAAGCTTTCTTT
CASSIPGNTEAFF
>TRBJ2-1|-|TRBV9|-
TGTGCCAGCAGCTTCCGCATCGGGGAGCTAGGTGATGAGCAGTTCTTC
CASSFRIGELGDEQFF
>TRBJ2-5|-|TRBV28|-
TGTGCCAGCAGTCCCTCGGGACATCAAGAGACCCAGTACTTC
CASSPSGHQETQYF
>TRBJ2-7|-|TRBV7-3|few
TGTGCCAGCAGGCCCAGGACGAGCGGAGCCTACGAGCAGTACTTC
CASRPRTSGAYEQYF
>TRBJ1-2|-|TRBV2|few
TGTGCCAGCAGTGTCAGTACTAACTATGGCTACACCTTC
CASSVSTNYGYTF
>TRBJ1-3|-|TRBV5-6|few
TGTGCCAGCAGGCCGGGTGCGAGCTCTGGAAACACCATATATTTT
CASRPGASSGNTIYF